The TCR beta chain under discussion was sequenced for a study of T cells after yellow fever vaccination. Only a few counts were recorded for this clonotype. Antigen unknown. General study points: Among all clonotypes, a small share was observed in both CD4 and CD8 compartments. After the booster, 96% of CD4 and roughly nine tenths of CD8 primary-response clones were re-detected. Faster peaking, at day 5 versus 15, marked a secondary response that was weaker.

CDR3 length equals 16 residues. CDR1 is LGHNA, CDR2 YSLEER, per germline. The V and J ends lost 2 bases and 5 bases respectively, with 18 bases between them. TCRdb reprocessed the 5' RACE reads with MiXCR, giving one entry per CDR3 protein. The data show 510,000 or so distinct CDR3 sequences, over 15% seen once. The sequence came from a man aged 25-45 years who received the YFV17D yellow fever vaccine. The chain recombines TRBV4-3 with TRBJ2-5; weak D call: TRBD1 (6 bases). Source: PBMCs, taken 15 days after the yellow fever booster vaccination. The CDR3 protein is CASSQKYTGFHETQYF. CDR3 nucleotide sequence: TGCGCCAGCAGCCAAAAATATACAGGGTTCCATGAGACCCAGTACTTC.